This is a list of T cell receptor beta chains from one sample in a study of T cells after yellow fever vaccination. Using its own MiXCR run on the 5' RACE reads, TCRdb lists one record per CDR3 protein. The repertoire holds almost 600,000 distinct CDR3 sequences, approximately 15% seen once, with about 14% in the top ten. Material: PBMCs, obtained on the day of the yellow fever booster vaccination. These receptors were obtained from a man aged 25-40 years who received the YFV17D yellow fever vaccine. The CDR3 runs from the conserved cysteine through the conserved F or W. The D gene is left open where the match is weak. Not every row has a clone size; where given, it reads once, few, many or a size class.

cdr3_nt,cdr3_aa,d_call,v_call,j_call,clone_size
TGCGCCAGCAGCCAAAGGGGGACAGGGGTATTCGATGAGCAGTTCTTC,CASSQRGTGVFDEQFF,TRBD1,TRBV5-1,TRBJ2-1,-
TGCAGTGCTAGCGAGCGGGAGTTCTACGAGCAGTACTTC,CSASEREFYEQYF,TRBD2,TRBV20-1,TRBJ2-7,few
TGCAGTGCCGGAACCTCTGAGACCCAGTACTTC,CSAGTSETQYF,-,TRBV20-1,TRBJ2-5,-
TGTGCCAGCAGCCCCTTATTAGGACAGGGATTCACAGATACGCAGTATTTT,CASSPLLGQGFTDTQYF,TRBD1,TRBV7-2,TRBJ2-3,-
TGTGCCAGCAGTTTTTACAGGGGGCAAGAGACCCAGTACTTC,CASSFYRGQETQYF,TRBD1,TRBV28,TRBJ2-5,few
TGTGCCAGCAGGACCATAGCGGGAGGTCCCTTCGAATGGAATGAGCAGTTCTTC,CASRTIAGGPFEWNEQFF,TRBD2,TRBV27,TRBJ2-1,-
TGCGCCAGCAGCCAAGATTTCGATTTACCTCAGTACTTC,CASSQDFDLPQYF,-,TRBV4-3,TRBJ2-5,-
TGTGCCAGCAGCCCCTACCCCCGCCGGGCTAATTACGAGCAGTACTTC,CASSPYPRRANYEQYF,-,TRBV14,TRBJ2-7,-
TGTGCCTGGAGTGTAGGGTGGGGCAATCAGCCCCAGCATTTT,CAWSVGWGNQPQHF,-,TRBV30,TRBJ1-5,few
TGTGCCAGCAGCTCGGACAGGGCTACCAATGAGCAGTTCTTC,CASSSDRATNEQFF,TRBD1,TRBV7-2,TRBJ2-1,-
TGCGCCAGCAGCTTGGTTTCCGACGGGATATACAATGAGCAGTTCTTC,CASSLVSDGIYNEQFF,-,TRBV5-1,TRBJ2-1,-
TGCAGTGCCTGGCCACGACAGGGAGAGACCCAGTACTTC,CSAWPRQGETQYF,TRBD1,TRBV20-1,TRBJ2-5,-
TGTGCCAGCAGCCAGAGGGCCAGAGGGTACGGGGCAGATACGCAGTATTTT,CASSQRARGYGADTQYF,-,TRBV14,TRBJ2-3,few
TGTGCCAGCAGTTATTACGGGGTCCACTCTGGAAACACCATATATTTT,CASSYYGVHSGNTIYF,-,TRBV6-5,TRBJ1-3,-
TGTGCCAGCAGCCTTCAGCCGGGCGGCCAAGAGACCCAGTACTTC,CASSLQPGGQETQYF,-,TRBV6-1,TRBJ2-5,-
TGTGCCAGCAGCCATGAATCTAGCGGGAGTTCCTTCGAGCAGTACTTC,CASSHESSGSSFEQYF,TRBD2,TRBV3-1,TRBJ2-7,-
TGTGCCATCAGTGAAGGGGGGCCAGAGACCCAGTACTTC,CAISEGGPETQYF,-,TRBV10-3,TRBJ2-5,few
TGCGCCAGCAGTCAATCGATTTCGTTAGGGGTCAGGGTTTTGGGTTCGCCCCAAGAGACCCAGTACTTC,CASSQSISLGVRVLGSPQETQYF,-,TRBV23-1,TRBJ2-5,-
TGCAGTGCTAGAATAGCGGGGGTAGAGCAGTACTTC,CSARIAGVEQYF,TRBD2,TRBV20-1,TRBJ2-7,-
TGTGCCAGCGGTTCAAGCGGGAGGGTTGAGCAGTACTTC,CASGSSGRVEQYF,TRBD2,TRBV6-2/TRBV6-3,TRBJ2-7,-
TGCAGTGCTAGAGATGTTAAGGGTCCCGGGGAGCTGTTTTTT,CSARDVKGPGELFF,-,TRBV20-1,TRBJ2-2,-
TGTGCCAGCCGACCGGGGGACACCGGGGAGCTGTTTTTT,CASRPGDTGELFF,-,TRBV27,TRBJ2-2,-
TGTGCCAGCAGCTTAGCGCGCCCCCCAGATACGCAGTATTTT,CASSLARPPDTQYF,-,TRBV7-8,TRBJ2-3,-
TGCGCCAGCAGCCGGGGGAGCGGGGGAAGCTCCTACAATGAGCAGTTCTTC,CASSRGSGGSSYNEQFF,TRBD2,TRBV5-1,TRBJ2-1,-
TGCAGTGCTAGGGAGAGGAACTCCTACAATGAGCAGTTCTTC,CSARERNSYNEQFF,-,TRBV20-1,TRBJ2-1,-
TGTGCCACCAGCAGAGCTACGACGAGGAACACCGGGGAGCTGTTTTTT,CATSRATTRNTGELFF,-,TRBV15,TRBJ2-2,few
TGCGCCAGCAGCCAGGACCGGGACGAGTACAATGAGCAGTTCTTC,CASSQDRDEYNEQFF,-,TRBV4-3,TRBJ2-1,-
TGTGCCAGCAGTTCGGGACCGGACCCCTACGAGCAGTACTTC,CASSSGPDPYEQYF,-,TRBV6-5,TRBJ2-7,many
TGCAGTGCTAGAGATCGGGGCGGGAATGCTCCCTACGAGCAGTACTTC,CSARDRGGNAPYEQYF,-,TRBV20-1,TRBJ2-7,many
TGTGCCAGCAGCTCCCGTCGACAGGGGGTAAGGGAGACCCAGTACTTC,CASSSRRQGVRETQYF,TRBD1,TRBV5-5,TRBJ2-5,-
TGCGCCAGCAGCAATGGTGACCGGTACACCTTC,CASSNGDRYTF,-,TRBV5-1,TRBJ1-2,-
TGTGCCAGCTCACCCTCGCGGGGAGCCACTGAAGCTTTCTTT,CASSPSRGATEAFF,-,TRBV18,TRBJ1-1,few
TGTGCCACCAGCAGTCGAGGAGGGGAGACCCAGTACTTC,CATSSRGGETQYF,-,TRBV15,TRBJ2-5,few
TGTGCCAGCAGTTACGGAGGGCAGTCAGCCAACGTCCTGACTTTC,CASSYGGQSANVLTF,-,TRBV6-2/TRBV6-3,TRBJ2-6,few
TGTGCCAGCAGCTTCCTAGAGGCATCAGGGACCCAGTACTTC,CASSFLEASGTQYF,-,TRBV7-8,TRBJ2-5,few
TGTGCCAGCAGTTTATCGTCTGGGGGTTATCTTTACAATGAGCAGTTCTTC,CASSLSSGGYLYNEQFF,-,TRBV27,TRBJ2-1,-
TGTGCCAGCATCCGATTCAACGAGCAGTACTTC,CASIRFNEQYF,-,TRBV28,TRBJ2-7,-
TGCAGCGTTGAAATATGGGGGCTGACGAACGAGCAGTACTTC,CSVEIWGLTNEQYF,-,TRBV29-1,TRBJ2-7,many
TGCAGTGCCAAAGGACCCTTCAATGAGCAGTTCTTC,CSAKGPFNEQFF,-,TRBV20-1,TRBJ2-1,-
TGCAGCGTTGAAGAGGAGGAGTGGGGCCGCGGCTACACCTTC,CSVEEEEWGRGYTF,-,TRBV29-1,TRBJ1-2,few
TGTGCCAGCACACCGCCGATCGCAGATACGCAGTATTTT,CASTPPIADTQYF,-,TRBV9,TRBJ2-3,-
TGCAGTGCGGGGGACGGCGGAACCCAGTACTTC,CSAGDGGTQYF,-,TRBV20-1,TRBJ2-5,few
TGCAGTGCTAGACCCTGGGAGAGGGTAGGGGCCAAAAACATTCAGTACTTC,CSARPWERVGAKNIQYF,-,TRBV20-1,TRBJ2-4,few
TGTGCCAGCAGCTCCCGACAGGGTCTTGGCTACACCTTC,CASSSRQGLGYTF,TRBD1,TRBV12-3/TRBV12-4,TRBJ1-2,-
TGTGCCAGCAGCCTTACTGCTGACTACAATGAGCAGTTCTTC,CASSLTADYNEQFF,-,TRBV7-2,TRBJ2-1,few
TGCGCCAGCAGTGAGTTCCTCGGGACAGGGTACAATGAGCAGTTCTTC,CASSEFLGTGYNEQFF,TRBD1,TRBV10-2,TRBJ2-1,-
TGTGCCAGCTCACCGGGACTACTCACCGGGGAGCTGTTTTTT,CASSPGLLTGELFF,TRBD2,TRBV18,TRBJ2-2,-
TGTGCCAGCAGCTTAGATCTCCTTGAGCAGTTCTTC,CASSLDLLEQFF,-,TRBV7-9,TRBJ2-1,-